This T cell receptor (beta chain) was retrieved from a study of cytomegalovirus exposure and HLA in healthy donors. Study results and limitations: Listed as cytomegalovirus-associated were more than 150 TCR beta chains. Reported results showed that the classifier diagnosed cytomegalovirus status with high specificity and sensitivity.

The germline V and J ends were trimmed by 1 base and 10 bases, with 10 bases remaining between them. Germline CDR1 reads SGHTA; CDR2 reads FQGTGA. The CDR3 spans 12 residues. The PCR ran on 60 Vbeta and 13 Jbeta primers. Using immunoSEQ multiplex PCR, the repertoire was profiled, and TCRdb retains in-frame clones only, with some absent. The sample has some 70,000 clones, around 66% seen once. Concerning this clone: Antigen specificity is unknown.

Input material: PBMCs. The chain employs TRBV7-3 and TRBJ1-2; D is perhaps TRBD1 (5 bases). The TCR was taken from a male donor in good health and CMV-seropositive. The CDR3 spells CASSLSWDSYTF. The CDR3 nucleotides are TGTGCCAGCAGCTTAAGCTGGGACTCCTACACCTTC.